One sample yielded the 30 T cell receptor beta chains listed below, sequenced in a study of beta chain features in type 1 diabetes. All of the isolated RNA was reverse transcribed, so expressed TCRB transcripts were sequenced. Only in-frame clones appear in the TCRdb table, and some are missing; sequencing was by immunoSEQ multiplex PCR. Of roughly 400,000 clones in the sample, over 11% are singletons; the top ten hold roughly 0.035%. What was sequenced was naive CD4+ T cells from blood. The receptors were gathered from a man aged 25 to 45 in good health.

This clone was seen a handful of times. This sequence joins TRBV5-1 and TRBJ2-4, with D perhaps being TRBD1 or TRBD2 (5 bases each). Per the germline V gene, CDR1 is SGHRS and CDR2 is YFSETQ. This CDR3 spans 13 amino acids. The germline V and J ends were trimmed by 5 bases and 5 bases, with 11 bases remaining between them. This CDR3 is CASSPGRENIQYF. CDR3 bases: TGCGCCAGCAGTCCGGGGCGAGAAAACATTCAGTACTTC.

This chain connects TRBV30 to TRBJ2-1, with 12 bases aligning to TRBD2. The trim removed 1 base at V and 0 bases at J, leaving 4 bases unmatched. The CDR3 is 17 amino acids. CDR1 GTSNPN and CDR2 SVGIG come from the germline V gene (reference sequence). The CDR3 spells CAWSGLAGGSSYNEQFF. The CDR3 nucleotides read TGTGCCTGGAGTGGGCTAGCGGGAGGGAGCTCCTACAATGAGCAGTTCTTC.

The rearrangement joins TRBV7-9 to TRBJ2-1, with 10 bases lining up with TRBD2. J was trimmed by 3 bases and V by 1 base; bases with no gene match: 3. Germline CDR1 is SEHNR and CDR2 is FQNEAQ (reference sequence). This CDR3 comprises 16 residues. The CDR3 sequence: CASSLERTSGYNEQFF. Written as DNA, the CDR3 is TGTGCCAGCAGCTTAGAAAGGACTAGCGGCTACAATGAGCAGTTCTTC.

This clone was seen a handful of times. The chain is built from TRBV6-5 and TRBJ1-1; TRBD1 aligns across 12 bases. The CDR3 contains 15 residues. Looked up from germline, CDR1 is MNHEY and CDR2 is SVGAGI. Trimming removed 4 bases from V and 6 bases from J; junction bases left unmatched: 6. The CDR3 coding sequence is TGTGCCAGCAGTTTCCGGGGACAGGGGGCCTCTGAAGCTTTCTTT. Its protein product is CASSFRGQGASEAFF.

This clone appeared a few times. The chain joins TRBV18 to TRBJ2-5; D remains ambiguous. This CDR3 has 14 amino acids. Trimming took off 4 bases at V and 1 base at J, with 10 bases between the two ends. The germline V gene encodes CDR1 KGHSH and CDR2 LQKENI. CDR3 residues: CASSLGWSQETQYF. The CDR3 DNA reads as TGTGCCAGCTCACTGGGTTGGAGCCAAGAGACCCAGTACTTC.

This clone was detected a few times. An end of the junction differs from the germline gene, which may be a read error. V and J are TRBV19 and TRBJ2-4; D perhaps matches TRBD2 (6 bases). The germline V gene encodes CDR1 LNHDA and CDR2 SQIVND (reference sequence). The CDR3 spans 11 residues. The CDR3 coding sequence is TGTGCCAGTGGGTTCGCGGGGCAGCCGAACTTC. Its protein product is CASGFAGQPNF.

The rearrangement links TRBV11-1 to TRBJ2-3; the D gene is possibly TRBD2 (6 bases). CDR1 and CDR2 (germline): SGHAT, FQDESV (reference sequence). CDR3 length: 14 residues. The V and J ends lost 5 bases and 0 bases respectively, with 9 bases between them. CDR3 in amino acids: CASSRRDSTDTQYF. The DNA of the CDR3 is TGTGCCAGCAGCCGGCGGGACAGCACAGATACGCAGTATTTT.

The J gene is TRBJ2-7, the V gene TRBV13, with 8 bases that match TRBD2. Trimming removed 5 bases from V and 2 bases from J; junction bases left unmatched: 5. The CDR3 has 14 amino acids. Germline V CDR1 and CDR2: PRHDT, FYEKMQ (reference sequence). CDR3 bases: TGTGCCAGCAGCATCGGGACTAGACCCTACGAGCAGTACGTC. This sequence encodes CASSIGTRPYEQYV.

This clone was recorded a few times. This chain links TRBV7-9 with TRBJ1-4, with D uncertain. The V gene's germline CDR1 is SEHNR and CDR2 FQNEAQ (reference sequence). The CDR3 covers 15 residues. Deletions cut 4 bases from V and 4 bases from J, with 13 bases between. The CDR3 DNA reads as TGTGCCAGCAGCTCCCGCAGGAGGAGTAATGAAAAACTGTTTTTT. Translation: CASSSRRRSNEKLFF.

This chain connects TRBV18 to TRBJ2-7; possible D gene TRBD2, 5 bases. Germline V gene data show CDR1 as KGHSH and CDR2 as LQKENI. There are 14 residues in the CDR3. V lost 3 bases and J 4 bases, leaving 13 bases between the germline ends. The chain's CDR3 is CASSPIPGDYEQYF. CDR3 DNA sequence: TGTGCCAGCTCACCGATACCCGGGGATTACGAGCAGTACTTC. Looking up the rest from reference TRBV18 and TRBJ2-7 gives the full variable domain: NAGVMQNPRHLVRRRGQEARLRCSPMKGHSHVYWYRQLPEEGLKFMVYLQKENIIDESGMPKERFSAEFPKEGPSILRIQQVVRGDSAAYFCASSPIPGDYEQYFGPGTRLTVT.

This clone was detected a few times. V is TRBV29-1 and J is TRBJ2-5; unclear D gene. Per germline, CDR1 SQVTM and CDR2 ANQGSEA. The CDR3 runs to 12 residues. V was clipped by 7 bases and J by 5 bases, with 14 bases between them. The CDR3 loop reads CSGIREWETQYF. CDR3 nucleotides: TGCAGCGGGATTCGCGAGTGGGAGACCCAGTACTTC.

This clone was seen a few times. The chain employs TRBV28 and TRBJ2-7; D perhaps matches TRBD1 (6 bases). The ends were cut back, 2 bases at V and 6 bases at J, with 8 bases in the middle. CDR3 size: 12 residues. Germline CDR1 and CDR2: MDHEN and SYDVKM. The CDR3, as DNA: TGTGCCAGCAGTTTAGGGGGCCGCGAGCAGTACGTC. Translated: CASSLGGREQYV.

This chain connects TRBV5-1 to TRBJ1-1, with 7 bases matching TRBD1. The germline V gene encodes CDR1 SGHRS and CDR2 YFSETQ. The CDR3 runs to 14 residues. V trimming: 4 bases; J trimming: 4 bases; junction bases outside the gene matches: 7. DNA for the CDR3: TGCGCCAGCAGCCAACCGGGACAGTTCACTGAAGCTTTCTTT. This translates into CASSQPGQFTEAFF.

This chain links TRBV18 with TRBJ2-4, with 10 nucleotides matching TRBD2. Germline values: CDR1 KGHSH, CDR2 LQKENI. Losses at the gene ends were 3 bases for V and 3 bases for J; bases not matched to a gene: 5. This CDR3 region has 16 residues. The CDR3 bases are TGTGCCAGCTCACCGTTAGCGGGAGGAGGCAAAAACATTCAGTACTTC. It specifies CASSPLAGGGKNIQYF.

This clone has more than one count but fewer than ten. The CDR3 sequence is CASINGVAGTDEQFF. The CDR3 bases are TGTGCCAGCATAAACGGGGTAGCGGGCACGGATGAGCAGTTCTTC. V is TRBV6-6 and J is TRBJ2-1, with TRBD2 matching 7 bases. The germline V gene has CDR1 MNHNY and CDR2 SVGAGI (reference sequence). This CDR3 has 15 amino acids. The trim removed 7 bases at V and 8 bases at J, leaving 14 bases unmatched.

This chain joins TRBV7-2 and TRBJ2-1; 7 bases match TRBD1. Germline trimming cut 5 bases from V and 0 bases from J; bases unmatched to any gene: 7. Per germline, CDR1 SGHTA and CDR2 FQGNSA. The CDR3 loop spans 16 amino acids. The CDR3 coding sequence is TGTGCCAGCAGCGAGGGGGCGGGCCCCTCCTACAATGAGCAGTTCTTC. It translates to CASSEGAGPSYNEQFF.

The chain has TRBV23-1 and TRBJ2-6; 9 bases align to TRBD1. TRBV23-1 is recorded as an ORF, its role being uncertain. The CDR3 length is 21 residues. Trimming at V came to 8 bases and at J to 0 bases, leaving 20 bases not matched to a gene. CDR3 residues: CASRGLGQGRNGHSGANVLTF. CDR3 DNA sequence: TGCGCCAGCCGAGGGTTGGGACAGGGACGTAATGGGCACTCTGGGGCCAACGTCCTGACTTTC.

The gene calls are TRBV7-6 and TRBJ1-1, with D possibly TRBD1 on 5 matching bases. The CDR3 consists of 15 residues. V was pared by 5 bases and J by 4 bases, with 17 bases between. Per the germline V gene, CDR1 is SGHVS and CDR2 is FNYEAQ. Written as DNA, the CDR3 is TGTGCCAGCAGCGTCGCAGGGAGGGGCAGCACTGAAGCTTTCTTT. It specifies CASSVAGRGSTEAFF.

A word on this clone: The sample carries other DNA sequences with the same CDR3. The genes are TRBV7-2 and TRBJ2-3, with no clear D. Germline-derived CDR1 and CDR2 are SGHTA and FQGNSA. Trimming stripped 5 bases from V and 5 bases from J, with 5 bases between. CDR3 length: 11 amino acids. The CDR3 region has the DNA TGTGCCAGCAGCCCCCAAGATACGCAGTATTTT. It codes for CASSPQDTQYF.

There are a few counts of this clone. The same CDR3 arises from other DNA sequences in this sample as well. This chain uses TRBV20-1 with TRBJ1-2; D unclear. Per the germline V gene, CDR1 is DFQATT and CDR2 is SNEGSKA (reference sequence). The CDR3 sequence is 9 residues long. Trimming took 5 bases from V and 4 from J, leaving 2 bases between them. The CDR3 reads CSAGYGYTF. The DNA for the CDR3 is TGCAGTGCTGGCTATGGCTACACCTTC.

This clone was counted only a few times. This chain connects TRBV5-1 to TRBJ2-5; TRBD1 aligns across 8 bases. Trimming at V came to 4 bases and at J to 2 bases, leaving 7 bases not matched to a gene. The CDR3 consists of 15 residues. The V gene's germline CDR1 is SGHRS and CDR2 YFSETQ. The CDR3 region has the DNA TGCGCCAGCAGCGGAGGACAGGGAAATCAAGAGACCCAGTACTTC. Protein sequence: CASSGGQGNQETQYF.

Remarks on this clone: Distinct nucleotide sequences in the sample also encode this CDR3. J is TRBJ2-3 and V is TRBV9; no clear D gene. The V end lost 0 bases, the J end lost 0 bases, and 5 bases lay between the germline ends. Germline V gene sequence: CDR1 SGDLS, CDR2 YYNGEE. This CDR3 is 14 amino acids long. The CDR3 DNA reads TGTGCCAGCAGCGTAGATAGCAGCACAGATACGCAGTATTTT. This codes for CASSVDSSTDTQYF.

This clone was detected only a few times. V and J are TRBV5-6 and TRBJ2-5, with 11 bases fitting TRBD1. The trim removed 1 base at V and 4 bases at J, leaving 6 bases unmatched. CDR1 is SGHDT, CDR2 YYEEEE, per germline. The CDR3 is made up of 16 amino acids. The CDR3 loop reads CASSLFRTGGRETQYF. CDR3 nucleotide sequence: TGTGCCAGCAGCTTGTTTCGGACAGGGGGCAGAGAGACCCAGTACTTC.

The chain carries TRBV14 and TRBJ2-2; a weak D match, TRBD2 (6 bases). Germline V gene lookup returns CDR1 SGHDN and CDR2 FVKESK. V shed 0 bases and J shed 7 bases, with 12 bases lying between them. This CDR3 comprises 15 residues. The CDR3 loop is CASSQDYGRSGELFF. The CDR3 DNA reads TGTGCCAGCAGCCAAGACTATGGGAGGAGCGGGGAGCTGTTTTTT. Variable domain in full (rest from reference TRBV14 and TRBJ2-2): EAGVTQFPSHSVIEKGQTVTLRCDPISGHDNLYWYRRVMGKEIKFLLHFVKESKQDESGMPNNRFLAERTGGTYSTLKVQPAELEDSGVYFCASSQDYGRSGELFFGEGSRLTVL.

The CDR3 nucleotides read TGTGCCATCAGTGCCTGGACAGGGAGGGCCGGGACCCAGTACTTC. Translation gives CAISAWTGRAGTQYF. The chain combines TRBV10-3 with TRBJ2-5; D might be TRBD1 (8 bases). The CDR3 extends over 15 amino acids. Germline CDR1 reads ENHRY; CDR2 reads SYGVKD. The V end was cut by 4 bases, the J end by 7 bases, with 19 bases between.

The V call is TRBV7-2, the J call TRBJ1-5; 9 bases are a match to TRBD1. Per germline, CDR1 SGHTA and CDR2 FQGNSA. There are 14 residues in the CDR3. Germline trimming cut 6 bases from V and 7 bases from J; bases unmatched to any gene: 7. The CDR3 protein is CASSVRQGDQPQHF. The CDR3 DNA sequence: TGTGCCAGCAGTGTTAGACAGGGGGACCAGCCCCAGCATTTT.

The chain joins TRBV7-8 to TRBJ2-5; 11 bases agree with TRBD2. V lost 5 bases and J lost 3; bases outside the gene matches: 5. The CDR3 runs 15 residues. The germline V gene encodes CDR1 SGHVS and CDR2 FQNEAQ. The CDR3 spells CASSLGTSGKETQYF. CDR3 DNA: TGTGCCAGCAGCCTGGGGACTAGCGGAAAAGAGACCCAGTACTTC.

This clone showed up just a few times. One end of the junction does not line up with germline, which may come from a read error. In the same sample, other DNA sequences code for this CDR3. J is TRBJ1-5 and V is TRBV4-1; tentatively, D is TRBD1 (6 bases). Per the germline V gene, CDR1 is MGHRA and CDR2 is YSYEKL. The CDR3 is made up of 16 amino acids. CDR3 sequence (DNA): TGCGCAAGCAGCCTCGATACAGGGCGTAGCAATCAGCCCCAGCATTTT. Protein product: CASSLDTGRSNQPQHF.

This chain uses TRBV27 with TRBJ2-1; TRBD2 aligns across 7 bases. The germline gives CDR1 MNHEY, CDR2 SMNVEV (reference sequence). The CDR3 totals 17 residues. The junction had 7 bases not matched to a gene; V was cut back by 1 base and J by 1 base. The CDR3 spells CASSLFVAGASYNEQFF. Here the CDR3 DNA reads TGTGCCAGCAGTTTATTCGTGGCGGGAGCATCCTACAATGAGCAGTTCTTC.

V usage is TRBV29-1 and J usage is TRBJ2-1; 7 nucleotides align to TRBD1. This CDR3 has 14 amino acids. V lost 7 bases and J lost 8; bases outside the gene matches: 14. Germline V CDR1 and CDR2: SQVTM, ANQGSEA. CDR3 DNA: TGCAGCGCTAGGCAGGGGGTTGGGAACTATGAGCAGTTCTTC. This translates into CSARQGVGNYEQFF.